This is a list of T cell receptor beta chains from one sample in a study of T cell changes during pregnancy in multiple sclerosis. The protocol was immunoSEQ multiplex PCR, while the TCRdb copy is restricted to in-frame clones and leaves out a portion. This table holds tens of thousands of clones, just over 90% found once. The sequencing here drew on peripheral blood, taken in the second trimester of pregnancy. The source is a female donor with multiple sclerosis, enrolled in a pregnancy study. The CDR3 runs from the conserved cysteine through the conserved F or W. The order of the fields is V gene, clone size, J gene, D gene, CDR3 protein, CDR3 DNA. The D gene is left open where the match is weak. Clone sizes are given selectively: once, few, many, or a class where the clone is expanded.

v_call: TRBV6-5; clone_size: once; j_call: TRBJ1-2; d_call: -; cdr3_aa: CASRRGYGYTF; cdr3_nt: TGTGCCAGCAGAAGAGGGTATGGCTACACCTTC
v_call: TRBV7-9; clone_size: -; j_call: TRBJ1-2; d_call: -; cdr3_aa: CASRASGAISNYGYTF; cdr3_nt: TGTGCCAGCAGGGCTTCAGGGGCCATTTCTAACTATGGCTACACCTTC
v_call: TRBV4-1; clone_size: -; j_call: TRBJ1-1; d_call: TRBD1; cdr3_aa: CASSQGRGGMNTEAFF; cdr3_nt: TGCGCCAGCAGCCAAGGTCGAGGGGGCATGAACACTGAAGCTTTCTTT
v_call: TRBV9; clone_size: -; j_call: TRBJ2-5; d_call: -; cdr3_aa: CASSVELGGRETQYF; cdr3_nt: TGTGCCAGCAGCGTAGAACTAGGAGGGAGAGAGACCCAGTACTTC
v_call: TRBV9; clone_size: -; j_call: TRBJ1-2; d_call: TRBD1; cdr3_aa: CASSVGQGGDYGYTF; cdr3_nt: TGTGCCAGCAGCGTTGGACAGGGAGGTGACTATGGCTACACCTTC
v_call: TRBV7-8; clone_size: -; j_call: TRBJ1-1; d_call: -; cdr3_aa: CASSRWLGDTEAFF; cdr3_nt: TGTGCCAGCAGCCGATGGCTAGGGGACACTGAAGCTTTCTTT
v_call: TRBV6-1; clone_size: -; j_call: TRBJ2-7; d_call: TRBD1; cdr3_aa: CASTEGTGGYEQYF; cdr3_nt: TGTGCCAGCACCGAAGGGACAGGGGGCTACGAGCAGTACTTC
v_call: TRBV9; clone_size: -; j_call: TRBJ1-1; d_call: TRBD1; cdr3_aa: CASSVGQGAGTEAFF; cdr3_nt: TGTGCCAGCAGCGTGGGACAGGGGGCAGGAACTGAAGCTTTCTTT
v_call: TRBV5-4; clone_size: -; j_call: TRBJ2-5; d_call: TRBD1; cdr3_aa: CASSSGQGVETQYF; cdr3_nt: TGTGCCAGCAGCTCGGGACAGGGGGTAGAGACCCAGTACTTC
v_call: TRBV7-2; clone_size: -; j_call: TRBJ1-3; d_call: -; cdr3_aa: CASSPWQGSIYF; cdr3_nt: TGTGCCAGCAGCCCCTGGCAGGGCTCCATATATTTT
v_call: TRBV5-1; clone_size: once; j_call: TRBJ1-5; d_call: -; cdr3_aa: CASSLHPRVEDQPQHF; cdr3_nt: TGCGCCAGCAGCTTACACCCTAGGGTGGAGGATCAGCCCCAGCATTTT
v_call: TRBV27; clone_size: -; j_call: TRBJ1-3; d_call: -; cdr3_aa: CASSPGLSSGNTIYF; cdr3_nt: TGTGCCAGCAGCCCGGGACTCAGCTCTGGAAACACCATATATTTT
v_call: TRBV14; clone_size: -; j_call: TRBJ2-3; d_call: TRBD2; cdr3_aa: CASSQVPRGESTDTQYF; cdr3_nt: TGTGCCAGCAGCCAGGTCCCGCGGGGGGAGAGCACAGATACGCAGTATTTT
v_call: TRBV6-1; clone_size: -; j_call: TRBJ2-5; d_call: TRBD2; cdr3_aa: CAIQRDYQETQYF; cdr3_nt: TGTGCCATCCAGCGGGACTACCAAGAGACCCAGTACTTC
v_call: TRBV5-1; clone_size: -; j_call: TRBJ2-6; d_call: -; cdr3_aa: CASSRDTGTGANVLTF; cdr3_nt: TGCGCCAGCAGCCGCGATACAGGGACTGGGGCCAACGTCCTGACTTTC
v_call: TRBV15; clone_size: -; j_call: TRBJ1-6; d_call: TRBD1; cdr3_aa: CATSRGTGRNSPLHF; cdr3_nt: TGTGCCACCAGCAGAGGGACAGGGCGTAATTCACCCCTCCACTTT
v_call: TRBV11-3; clone_size: -; j_call: TRBJ1-1; d_call: -; cdr3_aa: CASSLRGNTEAFF; cdr3_nt: TGTGCCAGCAGCTTACGGGGGAACACTGAAGCTTTCTTT
v_call: TRBV7-7; clone_size: -; j_call: TRBJ1-3; d_call: TRBD1; cdr3_aa: CASSTGVGGNTIYF; cdr3_nt: TGTGCTAGCAGTACAGGGGTTGGGGGAAACACCATATATTTT
v_call: TRBV5-6; clone_size: -; j_call: TRBJ1-2; d_call: -; cdr3_aa: CASSPGSGYGYTF; cdr3_nt: TGTGCCAGCAGCCCAGGCTCGGGGTATGGCTACACCTTC
v_call: TRBV27; clone_size: -; j_call: TRBJ1-1; d_call: TRBD1; cdr3_aa: CASSLSSQGAFTEAFF; cdr3_nt: TGTGCCAGCAGTTTAAGTAGTCAGGGGGCATTCACTGAAGCTTTCTTT
v_call: TRBV6-6; clone_size: -; j_call: TRBJ2-3; d_call: TRBD2; cdr3_aa: CASSRGGGGTDTQYF; cdr3_nt: TGTGCCAGCAGTCGGGGGGGAGGGGGCACAGATACGCAGTATTTT
v_call: TRBV2; clone_size: -; j_call: TRBJ1-2; d_call: -; cdr3_aa: CASRLGSGYTF; cdr3_nt: TGTGCCAGCAGGCTGGGCAGTGGCTACACCTTC
v_call: TRBV6-5; clone_size: -; j_call: TRBJ2-7; d_call: -; cdr3_aa: CASSWTPGHTSYEQYF; cdr3_nt: TGTGCCAGCAGTTGGACGCCGGGACACACAAGCTACGAGCAGTACTTC
v_call: TRBV5-4; clone_size: -; j_call: TRBJ2-7; d_call: -; cdr3_aa: CASSPQQGIFYEQYF; cdr3_nt: TGTGCCAGCAGCCCGCAGCAGGGGATCTTCTACGAGCAGTACTTC
v_call: TRBV11-3; clone_size: -; j_call: TRBJ2-7; d_call: -; cdr3_aa: CASSPESSGEQYF; cdr3_nt: TGTGCCAGCAGCCCGGAGTCCTCGGGCGAGCAGTACTTC
v_call: TRBV11-2; clone_size: -; j_call: TRBJ2-1; d_call: TRBD2; cdr3_aa: CASSYTSGTYNEQFF; cdr3_nt: TGTGCCAGCAGCTACACTAGCGGGACCTACAATGAGCAGTTCTTC
v_call: TRBV15; clone_size: -; j_call: TRBJ2-5; d_call: -; cdr3_aa: CATSRAVRERDQETQYF; cdr3_nt: TGTGCCACCAGCAGAGCCGTCCGGGAGCGGGACCAAGAGACCCAGTACTTC
v_call: TRBV29-1; clone_size: -; j_call: TRBJ2-3; d_call: -; cdr3_aa: CSVRGQISTDTQYF; cdr3_nt: TGCAGCGTTCGCGGACAGATTAGCACAGATACGCAGTATTTT
v_call: TRBV5-6; clone_size: -; j_call: TRBJ1-5; d_call: -; cdr3_aa: CASSKSQGLYSNQPQHF; cdr3_nt: TGTGCCAGCAGCAAATCTCAGGGGCTTTATAGCAATCAGCCCCAGCATTTT